The next 5 T cell receptor beta chains were all read from a single sample in a study of monozygotic twins with inflammatory bowel disease. TCRdb reanalyzed the 5' RACE reads and collapses them to one entry per CDR3 protein, without DNA. This sample's clone table lists around 150,000 distinct CDR3 sequences. Material: blood. Every receptor here comes from a human donor with ulcerative colitis or Crohn's disease, or a healthy co-twin of an affected twin (not recorded which).

The J gene is TRBJ2-1, the V gene TRBV4-2; TCRdb lists TRBD2, though no DNA is available to test this call. Germline values: CDR1 LGHNA, CDR2 YNFKEQ. The CDR3 is 18 amino acids. This CDR3 reads CASSQREGIGGSVNEQFF.

The genes are TRBV5-1 and TRBJ1-4; TCRdb returns TRBD1, unconfirmable since there is no DNA. Germline CDR1 reads SGHRS; CDR2 reads YFSETQ. The CDR3 spans 17 residues. CDR3 protein: CASSREARGVPNEKLFF.

V usage is TRBV7-3 and J usage is TRBJ2-1. Germline CDR1 and CDR2: SGHTA and FQGTGA. CDR3 size: 13 residues. This chain's CDR3 is CASSSTVDNEQFF.

The chain has TRBV20-1 and TRBJ2-2; as DNA is missing, the TRBD2 call by TCRdb cannot be tested. This CDR3 has 14 residues. The germline V gene has CDR1 DFQATT and CDR2 SNEGSKA (reference sequence). The CDR3 sequence: CSVQSGRWTGELFF.

The chain carries TRBV5-4 and TRBJ2-7. Germline V lookup: CDR1 SGHNT, CDR2 YYREEE (reference sequence). CDR3 length equals 13 residues. CDR3 sequence reads: CASSLSLHYEQYF.